This T cell receptor beta chain appears in the sequencing data of a study of blood T cell repertoires in COVID-19. About the study: There were acute and convalescent COVID-19 samples, and they came from the United States, Italy and Spain. T cells, B-cell-depleted T cells, or PBMCs supplied cDNA or gDNA.

Authors' processing steps: Scientists estimated how many nucleated cells there were by amplifying reference gene primers. Here immunoSEQ multiplex PCR was the method, and the copy in TCRdb shows in-frame clones only, minus some. For V, J and clone size, that table is used; D and trimming come from the DNA. The data hold 100,000 to 120,000 clones, with roughly 84% observed a single time. This CDR3 has 15 amino acids. Trimming cost V 7 bases and J 2 bases; bases outside gene matches: 7. Germline V gene data show CDR1 as MNHEY and CDR2 as SVGAGI. V usage is TRBV6-5 and J usage is TRBJ1-5; 8 bases agree with TRBD1. The sequencing sample was made of peripheral blood. This sequence originates from a woman in her forties with acute or convalescent COVID-19. The CDR3 DNA reads as TGTGCCAGCAAGGGGGCAGGGGGCGGCAATCAGCCCCAGCATTTT. It specifies CASKGAGGGNQPQHF.